The sequence of this T cell receptor (beta chain) was determined in a study of T cell responses to AZD1222 COVID-19 vaccine. Germline V gene lookup returns CDR1 MDHEN and CDR2 SYDVKM. The CDR3 loop spans 15 amino acids. Trimming stripped 6 bases from V and 6 bases from J, with 18 bases between. TCRdb's copy holds only in-frame clones and misses some; the assay was immunoSEQ multiplex PCR. Seen here are 120,000 or so clones, about 88% observed once, and the top ten hold 3.5%. The input for sequencing was peripheral blood, taken 28 days after the second AZD1222 dose. The chain uses TRBV28 and TRBJ1-5; D possibly corresponds to TRBD1 (6 bases). This TCR came from an adult who received the AZD1222 COVID-19 vaccine. Here the CDR3 reads CASRHLGGAGQPQHF. The DNA for the CDR3 is TGTGCCAGCAGGCACTTGGGGGGCGCCGGTCAGCCCCAGCATTTT.